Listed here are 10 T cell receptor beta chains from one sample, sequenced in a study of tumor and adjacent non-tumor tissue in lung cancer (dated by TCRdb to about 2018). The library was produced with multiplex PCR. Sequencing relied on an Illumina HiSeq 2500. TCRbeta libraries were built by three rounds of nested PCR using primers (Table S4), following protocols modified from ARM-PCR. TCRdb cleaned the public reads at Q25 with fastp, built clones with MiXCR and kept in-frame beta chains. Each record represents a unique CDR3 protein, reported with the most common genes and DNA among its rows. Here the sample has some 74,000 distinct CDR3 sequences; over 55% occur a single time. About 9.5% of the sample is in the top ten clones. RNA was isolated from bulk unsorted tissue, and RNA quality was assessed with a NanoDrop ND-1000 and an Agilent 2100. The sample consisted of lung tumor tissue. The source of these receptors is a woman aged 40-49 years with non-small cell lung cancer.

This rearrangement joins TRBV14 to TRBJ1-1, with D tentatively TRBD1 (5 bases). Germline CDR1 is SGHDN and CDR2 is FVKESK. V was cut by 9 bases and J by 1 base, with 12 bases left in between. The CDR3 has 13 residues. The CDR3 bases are TGTGCCAGTAACCAAGACAGGAACACTGAAGCTTTCTTT. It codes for CASNQDRNTEAFF.

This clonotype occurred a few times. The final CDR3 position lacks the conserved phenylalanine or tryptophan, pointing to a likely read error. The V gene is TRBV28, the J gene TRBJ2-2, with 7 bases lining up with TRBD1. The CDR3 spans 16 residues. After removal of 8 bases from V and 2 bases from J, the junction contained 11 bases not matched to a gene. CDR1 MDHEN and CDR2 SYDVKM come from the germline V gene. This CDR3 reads CASSRYRGRNTGELFL. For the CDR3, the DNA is TGTGCCAGCTCGAGATACAGGGGTCGTAACACCGGGGAGCTGTTTCTT.

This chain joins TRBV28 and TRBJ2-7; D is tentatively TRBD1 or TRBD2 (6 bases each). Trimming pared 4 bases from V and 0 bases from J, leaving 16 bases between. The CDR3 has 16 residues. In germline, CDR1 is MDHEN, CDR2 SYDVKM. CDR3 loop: CASSSLGAGYSYEQYF. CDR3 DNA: TGTGCCAGCAGTTCGCTGGGGGCGGGATACTCCTACGAGCAGTACTTC. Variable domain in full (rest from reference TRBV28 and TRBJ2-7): DVKVTQSSRYLVKRTGEKVFLECVQDMDHENMFWYRQDPGLGLRLIYFSYDVKMKEKGDIPEGYSVSREKKERFSLILESASTNQTSMYLCASSSLGAGYSYEQYFGPGTRLTVT.

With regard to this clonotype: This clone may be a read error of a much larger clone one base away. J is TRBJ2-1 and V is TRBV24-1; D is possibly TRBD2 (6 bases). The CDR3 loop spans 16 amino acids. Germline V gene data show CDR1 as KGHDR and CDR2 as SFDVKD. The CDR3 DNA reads TGTGCCACCTCTCACTTTAGCGGCAGCTCCTACAATGAGCTGTTCTTC. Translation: CATSHFSGSSYNELFF.

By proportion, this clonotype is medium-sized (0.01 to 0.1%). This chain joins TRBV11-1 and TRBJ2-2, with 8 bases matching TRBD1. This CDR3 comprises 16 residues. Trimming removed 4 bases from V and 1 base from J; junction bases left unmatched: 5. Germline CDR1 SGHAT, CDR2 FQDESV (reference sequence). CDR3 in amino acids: CASSSSGTGNTGELFF. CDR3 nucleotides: TGTGCCAGCAGCTCCTCCGGGACAGGGAACACCGGGGAGCTGTTTTTT.

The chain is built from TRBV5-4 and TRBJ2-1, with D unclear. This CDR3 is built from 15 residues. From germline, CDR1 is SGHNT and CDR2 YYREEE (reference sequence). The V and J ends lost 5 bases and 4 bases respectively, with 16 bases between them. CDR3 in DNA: TGTGCCAGCAGTCGGGCGTATCTGCAATACAATGAGCAGTTCTTC. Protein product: CASSRAYLQYNEQFF.

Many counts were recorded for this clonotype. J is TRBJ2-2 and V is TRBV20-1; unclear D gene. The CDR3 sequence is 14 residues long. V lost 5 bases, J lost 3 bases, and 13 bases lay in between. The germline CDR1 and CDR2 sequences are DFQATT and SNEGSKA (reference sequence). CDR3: CSAAPLGDTGELFF. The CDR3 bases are TGCAGTGCTGCCCCCCTCGGTGACACCGGGGAGCTGTTTTTT.

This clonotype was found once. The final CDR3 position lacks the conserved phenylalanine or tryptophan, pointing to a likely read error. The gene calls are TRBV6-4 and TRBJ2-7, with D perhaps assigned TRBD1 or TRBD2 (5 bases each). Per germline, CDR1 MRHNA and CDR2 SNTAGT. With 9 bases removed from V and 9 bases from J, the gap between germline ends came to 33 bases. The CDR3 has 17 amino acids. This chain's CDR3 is CASLQVPRDRSIPVQYY. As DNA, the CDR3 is TGTGCCAGTCTTCAAGTACCGAGGGACCGCTCCATCCCCGTGCAGTACTAC.

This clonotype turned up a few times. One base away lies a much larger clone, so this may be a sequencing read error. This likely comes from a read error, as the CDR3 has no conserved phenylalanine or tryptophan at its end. Here the CDR3 DNA reads TGTGCCAGCAAGTATGGGAGGGGCACCGGGGAGCTGTTTTCT. Translating it yields CASKYGRGTGELFS. The V gene is TRBV12-3 or TRBV12-4, the J gene TRBJ2-2, with TRBD2 matching 7 bases. This CDR3 region has 14 residues. The V segment lost 7 bases and the J segment 4 bases; nucleotides outside the gene matches: 6.

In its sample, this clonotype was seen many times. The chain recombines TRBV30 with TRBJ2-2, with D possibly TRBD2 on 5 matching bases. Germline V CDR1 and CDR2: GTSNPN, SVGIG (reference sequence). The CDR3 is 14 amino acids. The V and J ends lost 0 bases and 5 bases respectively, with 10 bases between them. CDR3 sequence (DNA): TGTGCCTGGAGTGTACAGAGGGAGACCGGGGAGCTGTTTTTT. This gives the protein CAWSVQRETGELFF. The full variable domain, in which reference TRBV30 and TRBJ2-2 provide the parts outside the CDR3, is SQTIHQWPATLVQPVGSPLSLECTVEGTSNPNLYWYRQAAGRGLQLLFYSVGIGQISSEVPQNLSASRPQDRQFILSSKKLLLSDSGFYLCAWSVQRETGELFFGEGSRLTVL.